This T cell receptor (beta chain) stems from a study of read filtering for tumor transcriptome and immune sequencing. Study-level information: The cohort had approximately 16 men and more than 11 women aged about 47 to 90, mean about 66 years.

Findings of the study overall: Sorted CD138-negative bone marrow cells were not purified T cells.

Sampling of bone marrow took place during active disease in every patient. The library was built from around 380 ng RNA with molecular barcoded adaptors for alpha/delta and beta/gamma chains. TCRdb used MiXCR to reprocess the reads, holding one entry per CDR3 protein. This sample has approximately 61,000 distinct CDR3 sequences; around 18% occur once, and the top ten carry about 14%. There are 16 residues in the CDR3. Germline trimming cut 6 bases from V and 2 bases from J; bases unmatched to any gene: 7. Ten or more counts support this clonotype. The antigen is not known. The V call is TRBV12-3 or TRBV12-4, the J call TRBJ2-3; TRBD2 agrees at 11 bases. Sequenced input: a population of CD138-negative cells sorted from bone marrow. The clonotype comes from a donor at least 40 years old with multiple myeloma. The DNA for the CDR3 is TGTGCCAGCAGCCAACTAGCGGGAGTATCCACAGATACGCAGTATTTT. Protein: CASSQLAGVSTDTQYF.